This passage covers 20 T cell receptor beta chains from one sample sequenced in a study of blood T cell repertoires in COVID-19 (TCRdb year 2020). The library was made by the immunoSEQ multiplex PCR assay. The immuneACCESS repertoire file appears here via TCRdb, limited to in-frame rearrangements. These files lack a portion of the clones; in checked studies, under half of the deficit traces to unresolved V genes, and the cause of the others is not known. The sample table records 340,000 or so clones; 87% of these occur just once. 1% of the sample comes from the top ten. The specimen was peripheral blood. These receptors all stem from a man aged 50 to 60 with active or convalescent COVID-19.

CDR3 nucleotide sequence: TGTGCCAGCAGTCCTAGGGAAGGAGGCTATGGCTACACCTTC. Protein sequence: CASSPREGGYGYTF. The chain combines TRBV2 with TRBJ1-2; D is unresolved. The CDR3 contains 14 residues. The V and J ends lost 5 bases and 4 bases respectively, with 14 bases between them. Germline V gene data show CDR1 as SNHLY and CDR2 as FYNNEI.

V and J are TRBV7-2 and TRBJ2-7; D remains ambiguous. Trimming cost V 1 base and J 2 bases, with 9 bases left between them. This CDR3 spans 14 amino acids. Germline loops: CDR1 SGHTA, CDR2 FQGNSA. As DNA, the CDR3 is TGTGCCAGCAGCTTAGATGGGCAGACCTACGAGCAGTACTTC. It encodes CASSLDGQTYEQYF.

V is TRBV5-1 and J is TRBJ2-1, with 10 bases fitting TRBD2. Germline V CDR1 and CDR2: SGHRS, YFSETQ. The CDR3 loop spans 16 amino acids. Trimming took 0 bases from V and 6 from J; bases not matched to a gene: 6. The CDR3 loop reads CASSLVGLAGVNEQFF. CDR3 coding DNA: TGCGCCAGCAGCTTGGTAGGTCTAGCGGGGGTCAATGAGCAGTTCTTC.

This clone was seen a single time. J is TRBJ2-1 and V is TRBV7-7, with 7 bases aligning to TRBD2. The CDR3 length is 14 residues. Germline assignment: CDR1 SSHAT and CDR2 FNYEAQ (reference sequence). V shed 4 bases and J 9 bases; nucleotides not matched to a gene: 9. This CDR3 reads CASSSWGRAGEQFF. The CDR3 region has the DNA TGTGCCAGCAGCTCATGGGGGAGGGCTGGTGAGCAGTTCTTC. Variable domain in full (rest from reference TRBV7-7 and TRBJ2-1): GAGVSQSPRYKVTKRGQDVTLRCDPISSHATLYWYQQALGQGPEFLTYFNYEAQPDKSGLPSDRFSAERPEGSISTLTIQRTEQRDSAMYRCASSSWGRAGEQFFGPGTRLTVL.

This clone appeared once. The chain is built from TRBV11-2 and TRBJ2-7; D gene ambiguous. The germline CDR1 and CDR2 sequences are SGHAT and FQNNGV. The V end was cut by 5 bases, the J end by 7 bases, with 12 bases between. The CDR3 contains 12 residues. As DNA, the CDR3 is TGTGCCAGCAGCCGTTCTCAGGTAGAGCAGTACTTC. It yields the protein CASSRSQVEQYF. Drawing the rest from reference TRBV11-2 and TRBJ2-7, the complete variable domain is EAGVAQSPRYKIIEKRQSVAFWCNPISGHATLYWYQQILGQGPKLLIQFQNNGVVDDSQLPKDRFSAERLKGVDSTLKIQPAKLEDSAVYLCASSRSQVEQYFGPGTRLTVT.

The rearrangement uses TRBV18 and TRBJ2-5, with 10 bases identical to TRBD1. This CDR3 region has 15 residues. V dropped 3 bases and J dropped 4; count of bases not matched to a gene: 5. Per germline, CDR1 KGHSH and CDR2 LQKENI. CDR3: CASSPLTGGIETQYF. For the CDR3, the DNA is TGTGCCAGCTCACCCTTGACAGGGGGCATAGAGACCCAGTACTTC.

This rearrangement joins TRBV18 to TRBJ2-1; 7 nucleotides line up with TRBD2. The CDR3 sequence is 16 residues long. Germline trimming cut 1 base from V and 6 bases from J; bases unmatched to any gene: 9. CDR1 KGHSH and CDR2 LQKENI come from the germline V gene. CDR3 amino acids: CASSPREGGIVNEQFF. CDR3 DNA: TGTGCCAGCTCACCACGGGAGGGAGGCATAGTCAATGAGCAGTTCTTC.

The chain links TRBV11-2 to TRBJ2-2, with a possible D match to TRBD2 (7 bases). This CDR3 region has 19 residues. Trimming removed 5 bases from V and 8 bases from J, with 30 bases in between. Germline V CDR1 and CDR2: SGHAT, FQNNGV. The CDR3 reads CASSPTRTLGASGGGELFF. The CDR3 DNA reads TGTGCCAGCAGCCCCACAAGGACCCTGGGGGCTAGCGGAGGGGGGGAGCTGTTTTTT. The full variable domain, completed using reference TRBV11-2 and TRBJ2-2, is EAGVAQSPRYKIIEKRQSVAFWCNPISGHATLYWYQQILGQGPKLLIQFQNNGVVDDSQLPKDRFSAERLKGVDSTLKIQPAKLEDSAVYLCASSPTRTLGASGGGELFFGEGSRLTVL.

The V call is TRBV29-1, the J call TRBJ1-2; TRBD1 might be the D (6 bases). This CDR3 spans 12 amino acids. Germline CDR1 SQVTM, CDR2 ANQGSEA. V lost 7 bases and J 4 bases, leaving 13 bases between the germline ends. As DNA, the CDR3 is TGCAGCGGGGGGGGGCGCCCCTATGGCTACACCTTC. Residues: CSGGGRPYGYTF.

The gene calls are TRBV2 and TRBJ1-1; 8 bases match TRBD1. Germline-derived CDR1 and CDR2 are SNHLY and FYNNEI. The CDR3 length is 14 residues. The trim removed 7 bases at V and 10 bases at J, leaving 14 bases unmatched. CDR3 amino acids: CASTSRTGTGGAFF. The CDR3 bases are TGTGCCAGCACTAGTCGGACAGGGACCGGAGGAGCTTTCTTT.

The rearrangement links TRBV24-1 to TRBJ2-1; 9 nucleotides match TRBD1. V shed 3 bases and J 5 bases; nucleotides not matched to a gene: 7. The germline V gene encodes CDR1 KGHDR and CDR2 SFDVKD. The CDR3 is 16 amino acids. The CDR3 sequence: CATSDPGTGSHNEQFF. As DNA, the CDR3 is TGTGCCACCAGTGATCCCGGGACAGGGTCCCACAATGAGCAGTTCTTC.

In regard to this clone: The sample has other DNA sequences that encode this CDR3 too. The chain uses TRBV30 and TRBJ1-4, with D perhaps TRBD1 (6 bases). Germline CDR1 is GTSNPN and CDR2 is SVGIG (reference sequence). The CDR3 sequence is 13 residues long. V shed 0 bases and J shed 7 bases, with 9 bases lying between them. CDR3 bases: TGTGCCTGGAGTGTACAGGGTAGTGAAAAACTGTTTTTT. Translation gives CAWSVQGSEKLFF.

The chain has TRBV9 and TRBJ1-3; D call uncertain. From germline, CDR1 is SGDLS and CDR2 YYNGEE. Trimming cost V 4 bases and J 4 bases, with 18 bases left between them. This CDR3 contains 16 residues. CDR3 DNA: TGTGCCAGCAGCCGCTCCCTTTACAAAAAAGGAAACACCATATATTTT. Amino acids: CASSRSLYKKGNTIYF.

In its sample, this clone was seen once. The chain couples TRBV7-2 to TRBJ1-1; the D is unclear. Germline V gene data show CDR1 as SGHTA and CDR2 as FQGNSA. Trimming cost V 3 bases and J 0 bases, with 8 bases left between them. CDR3 length: 14 amino acids. CDR3 residues: CASSLMRMNTEAFF. As DNA, the CDR3 is TGTGCCAGCAGCTTGATGCGGATGAACACTGAAGCTTTCTTT.

This clone came up once. The chain couples TRBV5-5 to TRBJ1-1; TRBD1 aligns across 11 bases. This CDR3 contains 15 residues. From germline, CDR1 is SGHKS and CDR2 YYEKEE (reference sequence). J was trimmed by 3 bases and V by 4 bases; bases with no gene match: 5. The CDR3, as DNA: TGTGCCAGCAGCGTTGGGACAGGGGGGTACACTGAAGCTTTCTTT. Translating gives CASSVGTGGYTEAFF.

Concerning this clone: Other nucleotide sequences from this sample produce the same CDR3. The V call is TRBV9, the J call TRBJ1-3; 7 bases align to TRBD1. The CDR3 sequence is 15 residues long. V was clipped by 4 bases and J by 1 base; unmatched bases: 5. Germline CDR1 and CDR2: SGDLS and YYNGEE. This CDR3 is CASSPRQGSGNTIYF. The CDR3 DNA reads TGTGCCAGCAGCCCTCGACAGGGTTCTGGAAACACCATATATTTT.

The rearrangement joins TRBV9 to TRBJ2-3; 13 bases fit TRBD2. Germline CDR1 and CDR2: SGDLS and YYNGEE. With 1 base clipped from V and 3 bases from J, the junction kept 5 bases outside the gene matches. CDR3 length: 17 amino acids. The CDR3 loop reads CASSVRTSGSGTDTQYF. The CDR3 DNA reads as TGTGCCAGCAGCGTAAGGACTAGCGGGAGCGGTACAGATACGCAGTATTTT. Full variable domain (outside the CDR3, taken from reference TRBV9 and TRBJ2-3): DSGVTQTPKHLITATGQRVTLRCSPRSGDLSVYWYQQSLDQGLQFLIQYYNGEERAKGNILERFSAQQFPDLHSELNLSSLELGDSALYFCASSVRTSGSGTDTQYFGPGTRLTVL.

CDR3 coding DNA: TGCAGCGTAGCTGCGACTAGCGGGAGGGCCTACGAGCAGTACTTC. Protein sequence: CSVAATSGRAYEQYF. The genes are TRBV29-1 and TRBJ2-7, with TRBD2 identical over 14 bases. Trimming took 6 bases from V and 2 from J; bases not matched to a gene: 6. This CDR3 is 15 amino acids long. Germline V gene sequence: CDR1 SQVTM, CDR2 ANQGSEA.

The chain carries TRBV6-6 and TRBJ2-2, with TRBD2 matching over 11 bases. V lost 11 bases to trimming and J lost 6 bases; unmatched junction nucleotides: 11. Looked up from germline, CDR1 is MNHNY and CDR2 is SVGAGI (reference sequence). CDR3 length: 15 residues. The CDR3 DNA is TGTGCCGGATCTACTAGCGGGAGAGGCGCCGGGGAGCTGTTTTTT. Translated: CAGSTSGRGAGELFF.

The CDR3 bases are TGTGCCAGCAGCAAAGGGACAGGGACAACTAATGAAAAACTGTTTTTT. Protein product: CASSKGTGTTNEKLFF. This sequence joins TRBV21-1 and TRBJ1-4; TRBD1 is the table's D call, not checked against the DNA. TRBV21-1 is recorded as a pseudogene. There are 16 residues in the CDR3.